Listed below are T cell receptor beta chains from one sample, sequenced in a study of cytomegalovirus exposure and HLA in healthy donors. TCRdb keeps only in-frame clones here, not all; method: immunoSEQ multiplex PCR. This repertoire shows approximately 100,000 clones, 65% to 75% found once; its top ten account for approximately 4.8%. The source material was PBMCs. These receptors were collected from a woman under 30 in good health and CMV-seropositive. CDR3s include the opening cysteine and the closing phenylalanine or tryptophan. Fields, in order: V gene, D gene, J gene, clone size, CDR3 protein, CDR3 DNA. A D gene is named only where the DNA matches it firmly. Not every row has a clone size; where given, it reads once, few, many or a size class.

TRBV15	TRBD1	TRBJ1-3	NA	CATSTGTGNGNTIYF	TGTGCCACCAGCACTGGGACAGGGAACGGAAACACCATATATTTT
TRBV2	TRBD2	TRBJ2-1	NA	CASSPGLANFF	TGTGCCAGCAGTCCGGGACTAGCAAATTTCTTC
TRBV6-1	TRBD2	TRBJ2-3	NA	CASSETGLAGTDTQYF	TGTGCCAGCAGTGAAACGGGACTAGCAGGTACAGATACGCAGTATTTT
TRBV7-2	NA	TRBJ2-7	NA	CASSLDIFEQYF	TGTGCCAGCAGCCTGGACATTTTCGAGCAGTACTTC
TRBV19	TRBD1	TRBJ1-1	NA	CASSIGTGVPTEAFF	TGTGCCAGTAGTATTGGCACAGGGGTCCCGACTGAAGCTTTCTTT
TRBV7-2	NA	TRBJ1-2	few	CASSPTRRDGYTF	TGTGCCAGCAGCCCGACGCGGAGAGATGGCTACACCTTC
TRBV19	TRBD1	TRBJ1-2	few	CASTGQGGPGYTF	TGTGCCAGTACGGGTCAAGGGGGCCCTGGCTACACCTTC
TRBV6-5	NA	TRBJ2-1	NA	CASSSAEDSYNEQFF	TGTGCCAGCAGTTCCGCGGAGGACTCGTACAATGAGCAGTTCTTC
TRBV7-2	TRBD2	TRBJ2-1	NA	CASSLDSPLAGAYNEQFF	TGTGCCAGCAGCTTAGACAGCCCTCTAGCGGGAGCCTACAATGAGCAGTTCTTC
TRBV5-1	NA	TRBJ2-2	NA	CATTGLNTGELFF	TGCGCCACGACAGGCCTGAACACCGGGGAGCTGTTTTTT
TRBV7-6	NA	TRBJ1-4	NA	CASSPSAGNGEKLFF	TGTGCCAGCAGCCCGAGCGCAGGGAATGGTGAAAAACTGTTTTTT
TRBV7-2	TRBD2	TRBJ2-5	NA	CASSLSGGLAEETQYF	TGTGCCAGCAGCCTCTCCGGGGGACTAGCGGAAGAGACCCAGTACTTC
TRBV7-2	NA	TRBJ2-7	NA	CASSPGSPRYEQYF	TGTGCCAGCAGCCCAGGATCCCCCAGGTACGAGCAGTACTTC
TRBV6-1	TRBD1	TRBJ2-5	NA	CASSEATGGQETQYF	TGTGCCAGCAGTGAAGCGACAGGGGGCCAAGAGACCCAGTACTTC
TRBV7-9	TRBD1	TRBJ2-7	NA	CASSSGTGILYEQYF	TGTGCCAGCAGCTCCGGGACAGGAATCCTCTACGAGCAGTACTTC
TRBV29-1	NA	TRBJ2-3	few	CSLKGLEGDTQYF	TGCAGCTTAAAAGGGCTCGAGGGAGATACGCAGTATTTT
TRBV25-1	NA	TRBJ2-5	NA	CASSVAGGETQYF	TGTGCCAGCAGTGTAGCAGGGGGGGAGACCCAGTACTTC
TRBV4-3	TRBD2	TRBJ2-5	once	CASSRRLAGGLTQYF	TGCGCCAGCAGCCGCAGACTAGCGGGAGGATTGACCCAGTACTTC
TRBV2	TRBD1	TRBJ1-4	few	CASSEDRGGEKLFF	TGTGCCAGCAGTGAAGACAGGGGAGGTGAAAAACTGTTTTTT
TRBV2	TRBD2	TRBJ2-3	NA	CASSEDSGNPTDTQYF	TGTGCCAGCAGTGAAGATAGCGGGAACCCCACAGATACGCAGTATTTT
TRBV5-1	TRBD2	TRBJ2-1	few	CASSFTPTTSGSPTINEQFF	TGCGCCAGCAGCTTCACCCCGACGACTAGCGGGAGCCCCACTATCAATGAGCAGTTCTTC
TRBV11-3	TRBD2	TRBJ2-7	once	CASSLRGGSSYEQYF	TGTGCCAGCAGCTTACGGGGGGGGAGCTCCTACGAGCAGTACTTC
TRBV27	NA	TRBJ1-1	NA	CASSLTRQFTEAFF	TGTGCCAGCAGTTTAACAAGACAATTCACTGAAGCTTTCTTT
TRBV11-2	NA	TRBJ1-4	NA	CASSKQQTNEKLFF	TGTGCCAGCAGCAAACAACAGACTAATGAAAAACTGTTTTTT
TRBV30	NA	TRBJ2-1	NA	CAWARDFQSYNEQFF	TGTGCCTGGGCCCGGGACTTCCAGTCCTACAATGAGCAGTTCTTC
TRBV5-1	TRBD1	TRBJ1-4	NA	CASSGDSWNEKLFF	TGCGCCAGCAGCGGGGACAGCTGGAATGAAAAACTGTTTTTT
TRBV28	TRBD1	TRBJ1-5	NA	CASSPQGAPGQPQHF	TGTGCCAGCAGTCCCCAGGGGGCGCCGGGGCAGCCCCAGCATTTT
TRBV18	TRBD2	TRBJ2-7	NA	CASSPGRFGGSSYEQYF	TGTGCCAGCTCACCAGGCCGATTTGGCGGGAGTAGTTACGAGCAGTACTTC
TRBV9	NA	TRBJ2-1	NA	CASSVGVVVALSYNEQFF	TGTGCCAGCAGCGTAGGGGTCGTGGTAGCGTTGTCCTACAATGAGCAGTTCTTC
TRBV6-4	NA	TRBJ2-3	NA	CASSVLAASTDTQYF	TGTGCCAGCAGTGTCCTAGCAGCTAGCACAGATACGCAGTATTTT
TRBV9	NA	TRBJ2-3	NA	CASSVGGESTDTQYF	TGTGCCAGCAGCGTGGGCGGGGAGAGCACAGATACGCAGTATTTT
TRBV11-1	NA	TRBJ2-2	NA	CASSLGGGGTGELFF	TGTGCCAGCAGCTTAGGCGGTGGCGGGACCGGGGAGCTGTTTTTT
TRBV28	NA	TRBJ1-5	NA	CALLPGGGYSNQPQHF	TGTGCCCTTCTTCCCGGGGGGGGGTATAGCAATCAGCCCCAGCATTTT
TRBV6-4	NA	TRBJ2-6	many	CASSALTGPSGANVLTF	TGTGCCAGCAGTGCACTAACAGGGCCCTCTGGGGCCAACGTCCTGACTTTC
TRBV6-1	TRBD1	TRBJ1-5	NA	CASSTRGQEQPQHF	TGTGCCAGCAGTACCAGGGGGCAAGAGCAGCCCCAGCATTTT
TRBV7-2	NA	TRBJ2-3	NA	CASSLDGSPRGTDTQYF	TGTGCCAGCAGCTTAGATGGGTCCCCGAGGGGCACAGATACGCAGTATTTT
TRBV18	TRBD2	TRBJ2-1	NA	CASSPGLAGVYYNEQFF	TGTGCCAGCTCACCAGGGTTAGCGGGAGTATACTACAATGAGCAGTTCTTC
TRBV30	NA	TRBJ2-3	NA	CAWSVKGADTQYF	TGTGCCTGGAGTGTCAAAGGGGCAGATACGCAGTATTTT
TRBV9	NA	TRBJ2-7	NA	CASSAHRSSYEQYF	TGTGCCAGCAGCGCCCATAGGAGCTCCTACGAGCAGTACTTC
TRBV28	TRBD1	TRBJ1-1	NA	CASSPSLQGARAEAFF	TGTGCCAGCAGTCCAAGCCTACAGGGGGCGCGTGCTGAAGCTTTCTTT
TRBV7-2	TRBD2	TRBJ2-7	NA	CASSLGLAGVEQYF	TGTGCCAGCAGCTTAGGACTAGCGGGAGTCGAGCAGTACTTC
TRBV29-1	TRBD1	TRBJ1-1	NA	CSVSGQALTEAFF	TGCAGCGTTTCGGGACAGGCCCTCACTGAAGCTTTCTTT
TRBV4-2	NA	TRBJ2-7	NA	CASSQVFGREQYF	TGTGCCAGCAGCCAAGTCTTTGGCCGCGAGCAGTACTTC